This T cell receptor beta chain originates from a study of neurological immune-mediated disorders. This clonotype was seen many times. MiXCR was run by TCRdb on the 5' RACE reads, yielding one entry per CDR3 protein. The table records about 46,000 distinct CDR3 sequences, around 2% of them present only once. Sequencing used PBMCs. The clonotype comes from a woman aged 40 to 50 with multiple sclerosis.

The CDR3 region has the DNA TGTGCCAGCAGCTCTAAGGGGGGAGATACGCAGTATTTT. As protein: CASSSKGGDTQYF. The rearrangement joins TRBV7-3 to TRBJ2-3; D is perhaps TRBD1 or TRBD2 (6 bases each). The CDR3 has 13 amino acids. The ends were cut back, 4 bases at V and 5 bases at J, with 10 bases in the middle. CDR1 SGHTA and CDR2 FQGTGA come from the germline V gene.